Shown below are 32 T cell receptor beta chains from a single sample sequenced in a study of blood T cell repertoires in COVID-19. Repertoires were generated with immunoSEQ multiplex PCR, while TCRdb's copy carries only in-frame clones and drops some. Seen here are some 200,000 clones, 85% to 90% observed once, and the top ten hold more than 3%. The specimen was PBMCs or T cells enriched from blood (not recorded which). The receptors shown here come from a woman between 18 and 30 years old in a cohort exposed to, infected with or recovered from COVID-19 (not recorded which).

This clone was picked up a small number of times. V gene TRBV6-5 combines with J gene TRBJ2-6; D perhaps matches TRBD1 (6 bases). Trimming left V 6 bases short and J 3 bases short, with 6 bases between. There are 13 residues in the CDR3. Germline lookup yields CDR1 MNHEY and CDR2 SVGAGI. The CDR3 coding sequence is TGTGCCAGCAGACAGGGTGGGGCCAACGTCCTGACTTTC. Its protein is CASRQGGANVLTF.

V and J are TRBV11-3 and TRBJ2-1, with 7 bases identical to TRBD1. The V segment lost 6 bases and the J segment 9 bases; nucleotides outside the gene matches: 2. Germline assignment: CDR1 SGHNT and CDR2 YENEEA. The CDR3 is 11 residues long. CDR3 amino acids: CASRGDSEQFF. The DNA of the CDR3 is TGTGCCAGCAGGGGGGACAGTGAGCAGTTCTTC.

V usage is TRBV30 and J usage is TRBJ1-1; TRBD1 matches at 7 bases. Germline assignment: CDR1 GTSNPN and CDR2 SVGIG (reference sequence). This CDR3 region has 16 residues. The V gene end was trimmed by 0 bases and the J gene end by 4 bases; junction bases not matched to a gene: 11. The CDR3 is CAWSVWNRGLGTEAFF. The CDR3, as DNA: TGTGCCTGGAGTGTATGGAACAGGGGCTTGGGCACTGAAGCTTTCTTT.

This clone showed up just a few times. The J gene is TRBJ1-2, the V gene TRBV1. TRBV1 is a documented pseudogene. This CDR3 comprises 12 residues. DNA for the CDR3: TGCACCAGCAGCCAAGACACGGGTGGCTACACCTTC. Protein sequence: CTSSQDTGGYTF.

The chain carries TRBV3-1 (or the pseudogene TRBV3-2) and TRBJ2-5; 7 bases are shared with TRBD2. The CDR3 is made up of 15 amino acids. J lost 2 bases, V lost 3 bases, and 6 bases had no gene match. The germline V gene encodes CDR1 LGHDT and CDR2 YNNKEL (reference sequence). The CDR3 is CASSQGGGEQETQYF. CDR3 nucleotide sequence: TGTGCCAGCAGCCAGGGTGGGGGGGAGCAAGAGACCCAGTACTTC.

The genes are TRBV5-4 and TRBJ1-2; TRBD1 matches 12 bases. The germline gives CDR1 SGHNT, CDR2 YYREEE (reference sequence). V lost 0 bases and J lost 4; bases outside the gene matches: 10. This CDR3 has 18 residues. This CDR3 is CASSLESGTGGVGYGYTF. The DNA of the CDR3 is TGTGCCAGCAGCTTGGAATCTGGGACAGGGGGCGTTGGCTATGGCTACACCTTC.

The chain uses TRBV28 and TRBJ1-4, with a possible D match to TRBD1 (6 bases). CDR3 length equals 14 residues. V shed 5 bases and J shed 6 bases, with 13 bases lying between them. Germline-derived CDR1 and CDR2 are MDHEN and SYDVKM. CDR3 sequence (DNA): TGTGCCAGCAGTGCCGGACAGTACCATGAAAAACTGTTTTTT. Amino acids: CASSAGQYHEKLFF.

The rearrangement uses TRBV29-1 and TRBJ2-1; D is ambiguous. Germline V CDR1 and CDR2: SQVTM, ANQGSEA. V was pared by 2 bases and J by 4 bases, with 6 bases between. CDR3 length: 12 residues. The CDR3 DNA sequence: TGCAGCGTTGAATACAGTTACAATGAGCAGTTCTTC. Translation: CSVEYSYNEQFF.

The J gene is TRBJ2-3, the V gene TRBV5-4; 13 bases map to TRBD2. Germline V lookup: CDR1 SGHNT, CDR2 YYREEE (reference sequence). There are 17 residues in the CDR3. V lost 3 bases, J lost 1 base, and 5 bases stayed unmatched. This CDR3 reads CASSWDTSGGGTDTQYF. CDR3 coding DNA: TGTGCCAGCAGCTGGGATACTAGCGGGGGGGGCACAGATACGCAGTATTTT. Full variable domain (rest looked up from reference TRBV5-4 and TRBJ2-3): ETGVTQSPTHLIKTRGQQVTLRCSSQSGHNTVSWYQQALGQGPQFIFQYYREEENGRGNFPPRFSGLQFPNYSSELNVNALELDDSALYLCASSWDTSGGGTDTQYFGPGTRLTVL.

The chain recombines TRBV7-8 with TRBJ2-3; 11 positions match TRBD2. This CDR3 spans 15 amino acids. Per the germline V gene, CDR1 is SGHVS and CDR2 is FQNEAQ. The ends lost 5 bases at V and 4 bases at J; junction bases unmatched: 5. CDR3 sequence (DNA): TGTGCCAGCAGCCTTAGCGGGAGGGCGGCAGATACGCAGTATTTT. Amino acids: CASSLSGRAADTQYF.

The V gene is TRBV28, the J gene TRBJ2-4, with 10 bases identical to TRBD2. CDR1 is MDHEN and CDR2 is SYDVKM in the germline V gene. V lost 6 bases to trimming and J lost 5 bases; unmatched junction nucleotides: 7. The CDR3 covers 15 residues. This chain's CDR3 is CASSTPGTSENIQYF. The CDR3 DNA reads TGTGCCAGCAGCACTCCCGGGACTAGCGAAAACATTCAGTACTTC.

J is TRBJ2-7 and V is TRBV27; D is possibly TRBD2 (5 bases). The CDR3 sequence is 14 residues long. Germline V lookup: CDR1 MNHEY, CDR2 SMNVEV (reference sequence). V shed 5 bases and J shed 6 bases, with 17 bases lying between them. The CDR3 here is CASSRFRDRGEQYF. The CDR3 coding sequence is TGTGCCAGCAGTCGCTTCCGGGATCGGGGCGAGCAGTACTTC.

The rearrangement uses TRBV10-3 and TRBJ1-1, with TRBD1 matching over 11 bases. Germline V CDR1 and CDR2: ENHRY, SYGVKD. This CDR3 has 15 amino acids. Trimming cost V 6 bases and J 5 bases; bases outside gene matches: 8. The CDR3 DNA reads TGTGCCATCAGCGACCCGGGACAGGGGGGTACTGAAGCTTTCTTT. It codes for CAISDPGQGGTEAFF.

The rearrangement uses TRBV19 and TRBJ1-6; no reliable D call. CDR3 length equals 12 residues. In germline, CDR1 is LNHDA, CDR2 SQIVND (reference sequence). Trimming took 4 bases from V and 7 from J, leaving 5 bases between them. The CDR3 region has the DNA TGTGCCAGTAGTACCCAGAATTCACCCCTCCACTTT. Amino acid sequence: CASSTQNSPLHF.

The CDR3 nucleotides read TGTGCCAGTAGCCCCGGGACAGGGGGCGGTTCACCCCTCCACTTT. This sequence encodes CASSPGTGGGSPLHF. The V gene is TRBV19, the J gene TRBJ1-6; 12 bases line up with TRBD1. This CDR3 is built from 15 residues. The germline V gene encodes CDR1 LNHDA and CDR2 SQIVND (reference sequence). J was trimmed by 9 bases and V by 6 bases; bases with no gene match: 6.

The rearrangement links TRBV2 to TRBJ2-7, with a weak D call TRBD2 (5 bases). This CDR3 comprises 13 residues. CDR1 SNHLY and CDR2 FYNNEI come from the germline V gene. Deletions cut 8 bases from V and 5 bases from J, with 16 bases between. DNA for the CDR3: TGTGCCAGCTCCCGGGAAGGGAAGAACGAGCAGTACTTC. It codes for CASSREGKNEQYF.

This chain joins TRBV18 and TRBJ2-3, with D unclear. Germline lookup yields CDR1 KGHSH and CDR2 LQKENI. This CDR3 has 13 residues. Trimming took 3 bases from V and 0 from J, leaving 4 bases between them. CDR3 sequence: CASSPTSTDTQYF. DNA of the CDR3: TGTGCCAGCTCACCGACTAGCACAGATACGCAGTATTTT.

This chain links TRBV6-5 with TRBJ2-7, with a possible D match to TRBD1 (6 bases). V gave up 8 bases and J gave up 5 bases, with 13 bases separating them. The CDR3 runs 12 residues. From germline, CDR1 is MNHEY and CDR2 SVGAGI. CDR3 amino acids: CASGPTGNEQYF. In nucleotides, the CDR3 is TGTGCCAGCGGCCCAACAGGGAACGAGCAGTACTTC.

The DNA for the CDR3 is TGTGCCAGCAGCTTATTTGGAGGGGAGACCCAGTACTTC. Translation: CASSLFGGETQYF. This sequence joins TRBV11-3 and TRBJ2-5, with D possibly matching TRBD2 (6 bases). The V end lost 2 bases, the J end lost 5 bases, and 9 bases lay between the germline ends. CDR3 length: 13 residues. Germline-derived CDR1 and CDR2 are SGHNT and YENEEA.

This chain connects TRBV7-3 to TRBJ2-3; 12 bases are shared with TRBD2. The CDR3 extends over 18 amino acids. V gave up 2 bases and J gave up 5 bases; unmatched junction bases: 11. CDR1 and CDR2 from the germline V gene are SGHTA and FQGTGA. CDR3 region: CASSLPPASGGAEDTQYF. Here the CDR3 DNA reads TGTGCCAGCAGCTTACCCCCGGCTAGCGGGGGGGCTGAAGATACGCAGTATTTT.

The chain joins TRBV18 to TRBJ2-1, with TRBD1 matching over 9 bases. CDR3 length: 19 amino acids. The V gene's germline CDR1 is KGHSH and CDR2 LQKENI. After removal of 2 bases from V and 0 bases from J, the junction contained 11 bases not matched to a gene. The CDR3 loop reads CASSPIRPGTGSSYNEQFF. The CDR3 nucleotides read TGTGCCAGCTCACCAATCCGGCCGGGGACAGGGAGCTCCTACAATGAGCAGTTCTTC.

The chain has TRBV18 and TRBJ1-2; 7 bases fit TRBD1. J was trimmed by 4 bases and V by 0 bases; bases with no gene match: 5. Germline-derived CDR1 and CDR2 are KGHSH and LQKENI. This CDR3 is 15 amino acids long. The chain's CDR3 is CASSPPGQGGYGYTF. The CDR3 nucleotides are TGTGCCAGCTCACCACCGGGTCAGGGGGGCTATGGCTACACCTTC.

The chain couples TRBV7-8 to TRBJ1-3, with D possibly matching TRBD1 (6 bases). CDR1 is SGHVS and CDR2 is FQNEAQ in the germline V gene. The V end lost 5 bases, the J end lost 4 bases, and 12 bases lay between the germline ends. This CDR3 has 14 amino acids. This CDR3 reads CASSPGAGGNTIYF. As DNA, the CDR3 is TGTGCCAGCAGCCCAGGGGCAGGAGGAAACACCATATATTTT.

The chain employs TRBV12-5 and TRBJ2-1; D is possibly TRBD2 (5 bases). V lost 5 bases and J lost 5, with 22 bases in between. The CDR3 totals 17 residues. Germline CDR1 reads LGHNT; CDR2 reads FRNRAP. The CDR3 reads CASGLRSAGDSNNEQFF. Here the CDR3 DNA reads TGTGCTAGTGGTCTACGTAGCGCCGGTGACTCGAACAATGAGCAGTTCTTC.

With respect to this clone: Other DNA variants within this sample encode the same CDR3. The J gene is TRBJ2-7, the V gene TRBV29-1; maybe TRBD1 (6 bases). The CDR3 is made up of 12 amino acids. Per the germline V gene, CDR1 is SQVTM and CDR2 is ANQGSEA. Trimming removed 2 bases at V and 6 bases at J, with 11 bases between. CDR3 in amino acids: CSVEQGSGEQYF. CDR3 DNA sequence: TGCAGCGTTGAACAGGGGTCGGGCGAGCAGTACTTC.

This clone has a single count. This CDR3 reads CATSDPDRGDTGELFF. The CDR3 coding sequence is TGTGCCACCAGTGACCCGGACAGGGGGGACACCGGGGAGCTGTTTTTT. The V and J genes are TRBV24-1 and TRBJ2-2; 10 bases line up with TRBD1. The CDR3 sequence is 16 residues long. CDR1 and CDR2 (germline): KGHDR, SFDVKD. V lost 4 bases to trimming and J lost 3 bases; unmatched junction nucleotides: 4.

Worth noting for this clone: One end of the junction is discordant with germline, which a read error may explain. The CDR3 sequence: CSASPLAGPMGF. CDR3 DNA sequence: TGCAGTGCTAGTCCCCTAGCGGGGCCGATGGGTTTT. The rearrangement uses TRBV20-1 and TRBJ2-3; 9 nucleotides line up with TRBD2. The CDR3 sequence is 12 residues long. The germline V gene has CDR1 DFQATT and CDR2 SNEGSKA (reference sequence).

The gene calls are TRBV6-5 and TRBJ1-4, with D possibly matching TRBD1 (6 bases). The CDR3 runs to 16 residues. Trimming shortened V by 0 bases and J by 8 bases, and 16 bases separated the two germline ends. CDR1 and CDR2 (germline): MNHEY, SVGAGI. CDR3 nucleotide sequence: TGTGCCAGCAGTTACTCGATGAGGGGGACGGGGGAAAAACTGTTTTTT. Protein: CASSYSMRGTGEKLFF.

This rearrangement joins TRBV25-1 to TRBJ1-6; TRBD1 is a possible D gene (5 bases). The germline gives CDR1 MGHDK, CDR2 SYGVNS. The CDR3 totals 13 residues. V shed 5 bases and J shed 4 bases, with 6 bases lying between them. The CDR3 region is CASSRQYNSPLHF. Written as DNA, the CDR3 is TGTGCCAGCAGTCGACAGTATAATTCACCCCTCCACTTT.

This rearrangement joins TRBV18 to TRBJ1-1, with unresolved D. The germline CDR1 and CDR2 sequences are KGHSH and LQKENI. The CDR3 is 13 residues long. The germline V and J ends were trimmed by 1 base and 7 bases, with 10 bases remaining between them. CDR3 coding DNA: TGTGCCAGCTCACCACGGTTCGAGAGTGAAGCTTTCTTT. Translated, it gives CASSPRFESEAFF. Full variable domain (rest looked up from reference TRBV18 and TRBJ1-1): NAGVMQNPRHLVRRRGQEARLRCSPMKGHSHVYWYRQLPEEGLKFMVYLQKENIIDESGMPKERFSAEFPKEGPSILRIQQVVRGDSAAYFCASSPRFESEAFFGQGTRLTVV.

This clone was observed a single time. This chain links TRBV3-1 (or the pseudogene TRBV3-2) with TRBJ1-2; D uncertain. CDR1 LGHDT and CDR2 YNNKEL come from the germline V gene (reference sequence). This CDR3 is built from 14 residues. Trimming left V 0 bases short and J 2 bases short, with 7 bases between. As DNA, the CDR3 is TGTGCCAGCAGCCAAGATCCGGGGAACTATGGCTACACCTTC. It translates to CASSQDPGNYGYTF.

The V gene is TRBV28, the J gene TRBJ1-2, with D unresolved. Trimming shortened V by 4 bases and J by 5 bases, and 14 bases separated the two germline ends. This CDR3 region has 14 residues. Germline CDR1 reads MDHEN; CDR2 reads SYDVKM. CDR3 protein: CASSSGGFGYGYTF. CDR3 nucleotides: TGTGCCAGCAGTTCGGGCGGGTTTGGGTATGGCTACACCTTC.